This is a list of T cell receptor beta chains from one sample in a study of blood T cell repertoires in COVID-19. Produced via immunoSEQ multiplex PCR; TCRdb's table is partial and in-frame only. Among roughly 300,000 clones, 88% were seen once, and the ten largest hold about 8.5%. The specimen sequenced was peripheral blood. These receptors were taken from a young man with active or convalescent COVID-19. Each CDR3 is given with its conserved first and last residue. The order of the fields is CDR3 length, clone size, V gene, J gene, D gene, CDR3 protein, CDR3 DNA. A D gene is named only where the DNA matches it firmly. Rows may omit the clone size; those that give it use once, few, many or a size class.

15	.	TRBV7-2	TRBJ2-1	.	CASGRGSSSHNEQFF	TGTGCCAGCGGCCGGGGGTCCTCCTCCCACAATGAGCAGTTCTTC
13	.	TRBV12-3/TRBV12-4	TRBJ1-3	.	CASRSGSRNTIYF	TGTGCCAGCAGGTCCGGGTCTCGAAACACCATATATTTT
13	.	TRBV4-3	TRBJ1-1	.	CASSRTGGTEAFF	TGCGCCAGCAGCCGGACGGGGGGGACTGAAGCTTTCTTT
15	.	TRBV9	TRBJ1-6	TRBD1	CASSVVPQGDSPLHF	TGTGCCAGCAGCGTAGTGCCTCAGGGGGATTCACCCCTCCACTTT
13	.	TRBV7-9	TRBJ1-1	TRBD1	CASGQGKDTEAFF	TGTGCCAGCGGACAGGGGAAGGACACTGAAGCTTTCTTT
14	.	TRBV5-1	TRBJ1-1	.	CASSLTYRDTEAFF	TGCGCCAGCAGCCTAACGTACAGGGACACTGAAGCTTTCTTT
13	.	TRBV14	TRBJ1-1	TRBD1	CASSYDRGTEAFF	TGTGCCAGCAGCTACGACAGGGGGACTGAAGCTTTCTTT
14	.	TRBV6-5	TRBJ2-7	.	CASTPGLSSYEQYF	TGTGCCAGCACCCCTGGACTGAGCTCCTACGAGCAGTACTTC
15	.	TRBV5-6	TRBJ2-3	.	CASSLAVDYTDTQYF	TGTGCCAGCAGCTTAGCCGTCGACTACACAGATACGCAGTATTTT
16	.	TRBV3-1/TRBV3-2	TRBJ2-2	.	CASSQEWGLATGELFF	TGTGCCAGCAGCCAAGAGTGGGGGCTGGCCACCGGGGAGCTGTTTTTT
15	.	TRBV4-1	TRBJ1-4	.	CASSPSPEGNEKLFF	TGCGCCAGCAGCCCGTCCCCCGAGGGTAATGAAAAACTGTTTTTT
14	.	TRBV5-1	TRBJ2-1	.	CASSLGQTYNEQFF	TGCGCCAGCAGCTTGGGTCAGACCTACAATGAGCAGTTCTTC
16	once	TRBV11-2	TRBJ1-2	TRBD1	CASSFWRGQSNYGYTF	TGTGCCAGCAGCTTCTGGAGGGGGCAGTCTAACTATGGCTACACCTTC
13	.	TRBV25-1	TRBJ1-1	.	CASSGVQGTEAFF	TGTGCCAGCAGTGGGGTTCAGGGGACTGAAGCTTTCTTT
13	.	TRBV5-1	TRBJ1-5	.	CASSLGLDQPQHF	TGCGCCAGCAGCTTGGGACTTGATCAGCCCCAGCATTTT
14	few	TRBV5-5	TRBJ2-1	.	CASSLGGSYNEQFF	TGTGCCAGCAGCTTGGGAGGGTCCTACAATGAGCAGTTCTTC
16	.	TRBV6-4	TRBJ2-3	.	CASSDEAGGSADTQYF	TGTGCCAGCAGTGACGAGGCCGGGGGTTCGGCAGATACGCAGTATTTT
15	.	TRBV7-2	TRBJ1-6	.	CASYGQTVTNSPLHF	TGTGCCAGCTATGGGCAGACAGTTACCAATTCACCCCTCCACTTT
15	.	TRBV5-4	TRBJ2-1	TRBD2	CASSLDTGGAREQFF	TGTGCCAGCAGCTTGGATACCGGGGGGGCCAGAGAGCAGTTCTTC
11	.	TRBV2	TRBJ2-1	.	CASSVTREQFF	TGTGCCAGCAGTGTTACACGTGAGCAGTTCTTC
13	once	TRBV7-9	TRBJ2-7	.	CASTAPEIYEQYF	TGTGCCAGCACCGCACCGGAGATCTACGAGCAGTACTTC
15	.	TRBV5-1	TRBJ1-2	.	CASSLEQGRYYGYTF	TGCGCCAGCAGCTTGGAACAGGGACGCTACTATGGCTACACCTTC
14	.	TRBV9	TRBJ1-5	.	CASSPLGGNQPQHF	TGTGCCAGCAGCCCCCTTGGGGGGAATCAGCCCCAGCATTTT
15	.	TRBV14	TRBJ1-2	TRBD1	CASSQAGGANYGYTF	TGTGCCAGCAGCCAAGCAGGGGGCGCTAACTATGGCTACACCTTC
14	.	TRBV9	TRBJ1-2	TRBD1	CASSGTGVNYGYTF	TGTGCCAGCAGTGGGACAGGGGTAAACTATGGCTACACCTTC
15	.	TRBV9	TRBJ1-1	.	CASSVVGASGGEAFF	TGTGCCAGCAGCGTAGTCGGAGCATCTGGTGGTGAAGCTTTCTTT
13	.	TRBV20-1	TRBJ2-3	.	CSASHRTTDTQYF	TGCAGTGCTAGTCACAGAACCACAGATACGCAGTATTTT
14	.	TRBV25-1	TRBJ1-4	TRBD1	CASSEGRGSEKLFF	TGTGCCAGCAGTGAGGGCAGGGGGAGTGAAAAACTGTTTTTT
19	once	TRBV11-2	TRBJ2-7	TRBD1	CASSPGSGTVYHPFSEQYF	TGTGCCAGCAGCCCAGGCTCCGGGACAGTATACCACCCTTTTTCCGAGCAGTACTTC
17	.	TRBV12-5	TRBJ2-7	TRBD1	CASGLVLSGQGYYEQYF	TGTGCTAGTGGTTTGGTACTATCTGGACAGGGATACTACGAGCAGTACTTC
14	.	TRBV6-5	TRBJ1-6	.	CASSYRQVDSPLHF	TGTGCCAGCAGTTATAGACAGGTAGATTCACCCCTCCACTTT
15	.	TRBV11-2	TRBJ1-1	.	CASSLDWGGTTEAFF	TGTGCCAGCAGCTTAGACTGGGGGGGTACCACTGAAGCTTTCTTT
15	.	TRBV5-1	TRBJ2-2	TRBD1	CASSLAGDSTGELFF	TGCGCCAGCAGCTTGGCCGGGGACAGCACCGGGGAGCTGTTTTTT
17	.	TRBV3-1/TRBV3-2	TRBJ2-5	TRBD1	CASSQAVRDRGQETQYF	TGTGCCAGCAGCCAAGCAGTCCGGGACAGGGGCCAAGAGACCCAGTACTTC
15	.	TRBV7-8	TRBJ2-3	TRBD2	CASSNLAGDRDTQYF	TGTGCCAGCAGCAATCTAGCGGGGGATCGGGATACGCAGTATTTT
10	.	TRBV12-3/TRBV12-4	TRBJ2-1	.	CASSSGEQFF	TGTGCCAGCAGTTCTGGCGAGCAGTTCTTC
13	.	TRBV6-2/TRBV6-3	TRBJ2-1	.	CASSESTTREQFF	TGTGCCAGCAGCGAGTCAACGACTAGGGAGCAGTTCTTC
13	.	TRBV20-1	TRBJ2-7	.	CSASFATEPAQYF	TGCAGTGCTAGTTTCGCGACAGAACCCGCGCAGTACTTC
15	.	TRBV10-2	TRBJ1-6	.	CASSRSGWDNSPLHF	TGCGCCAGCAGTCGTTCGGGTTGGGATAATTCACCCCTCCACTTT
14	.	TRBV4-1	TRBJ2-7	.	CASSQVSETYEQYF	TGCGCCAGCAGCCAAGTATCTGAGACTTACGAGCAGTACTTC
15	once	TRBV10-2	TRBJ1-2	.	CASSGFLEGIDGYTF	TGCGCCAGCAGTGGATTCCTGGAGGGAATTGATGGCTACACCTTC
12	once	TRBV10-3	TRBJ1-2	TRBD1	CAITSTGYGYTF	TGTGCCATCACATCGACAGGGTATGGCTACACCTTC
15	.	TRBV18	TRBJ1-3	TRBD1	CASSKQGKAGNTIYF	TGTGCCAGCTCCAAACAGGGGAAAGCGGGAAACACCATATATTTT
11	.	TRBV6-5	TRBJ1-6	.	CATFAGFPLHF	TGTGCCACCTTCGCCGGTTTCCCCCTCCACTTT
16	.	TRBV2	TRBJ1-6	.	CASSAEDSSYNSPLHF	TGTGCCAGCAGTGCGGAGGACAGCTCCTATAATTCACCCCTCCACTTT
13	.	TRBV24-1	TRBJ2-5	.	CATSDYLGETQYF	TGTGCCACCAGTGATTACCTGGGCGAGACCCAGTACTTC
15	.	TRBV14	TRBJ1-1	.	CASSQGFGAGTEAFF	TGTGCCAGCAGCCAAGGTTTTGGGGCTGGGACTGAAGCTTTCTTT
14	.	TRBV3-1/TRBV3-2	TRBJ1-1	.	CASSQDGGNTEAFF	TGTGCCAGCAGCCAAGACGGCGGGAACACTGAAGCTTTCTTT
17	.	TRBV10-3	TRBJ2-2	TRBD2	CAISEILAGGRSGELFF	TGTGCCATCAGTGAGATACTAGCGGGGGGCCGGAGCGGGGAGCTGTTTTTT
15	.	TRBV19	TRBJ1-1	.	CASSNGLLMNTEAFF	TGTGCCAGTAGTAACGGACTGCTCATGAACACTGAAGCTTTCTTT